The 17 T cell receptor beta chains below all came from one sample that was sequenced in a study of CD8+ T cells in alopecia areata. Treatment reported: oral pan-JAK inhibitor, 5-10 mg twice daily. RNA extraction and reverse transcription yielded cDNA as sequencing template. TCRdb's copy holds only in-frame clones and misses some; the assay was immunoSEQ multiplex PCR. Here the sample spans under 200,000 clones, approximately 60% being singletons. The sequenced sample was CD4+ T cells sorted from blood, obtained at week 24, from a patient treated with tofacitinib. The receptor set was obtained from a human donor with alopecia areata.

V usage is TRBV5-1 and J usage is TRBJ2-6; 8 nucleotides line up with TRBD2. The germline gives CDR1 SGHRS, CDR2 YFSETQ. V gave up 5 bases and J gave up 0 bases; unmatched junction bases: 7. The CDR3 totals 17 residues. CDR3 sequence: CASSFTLAASGANVLTF. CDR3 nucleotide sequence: TGCGCCAGCAGTTTTACACTAGCGGCCTCTGGGGCCAACGTCCTGACTTTC.

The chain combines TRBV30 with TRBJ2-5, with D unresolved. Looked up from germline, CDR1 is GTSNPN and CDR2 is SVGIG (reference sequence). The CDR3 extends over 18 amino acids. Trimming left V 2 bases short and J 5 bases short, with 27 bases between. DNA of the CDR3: TGTGCCTGGAGTACCGGCCGGCCAAGGAGATCCCCACGGGAGACCCAGTACTTC. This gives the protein CAWSTGRPRRSPRETQYF.

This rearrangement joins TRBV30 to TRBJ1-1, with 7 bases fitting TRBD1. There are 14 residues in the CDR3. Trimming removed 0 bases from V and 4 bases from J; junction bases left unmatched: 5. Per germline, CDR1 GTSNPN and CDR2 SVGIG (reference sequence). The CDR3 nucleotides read TGTGCCTGGAGTGTACAGGGGAGGATCACTGAAGCTTTCTTT. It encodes CAWSVQGRITEAFF.

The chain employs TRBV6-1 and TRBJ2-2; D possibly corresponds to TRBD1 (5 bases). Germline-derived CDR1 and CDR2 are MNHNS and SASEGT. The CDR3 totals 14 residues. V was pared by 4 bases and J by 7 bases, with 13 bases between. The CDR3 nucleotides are TGTGCCAGCAGTGTCCAGGGTAACGACGGGGAGCTGTTTTTT. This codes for CASSVQGNDGELFF.

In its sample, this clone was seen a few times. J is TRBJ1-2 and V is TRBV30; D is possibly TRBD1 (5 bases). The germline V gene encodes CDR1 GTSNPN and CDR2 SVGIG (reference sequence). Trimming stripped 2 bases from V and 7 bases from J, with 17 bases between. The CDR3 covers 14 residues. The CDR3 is CAWSWQGKSGGYTF. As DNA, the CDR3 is TGTGCCTGGAGTTGGCAGGGTAAAAGTGGTGGCTACACCTTC.

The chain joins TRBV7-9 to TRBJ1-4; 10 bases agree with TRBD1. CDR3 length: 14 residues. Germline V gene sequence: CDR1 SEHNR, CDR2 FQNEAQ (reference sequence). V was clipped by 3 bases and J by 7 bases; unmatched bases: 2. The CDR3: CASSFRDRGEKLFF. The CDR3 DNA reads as TGTGCCAGCAGCTTCCGGGACAGGGGTGAAAAACTGTTTTTT.

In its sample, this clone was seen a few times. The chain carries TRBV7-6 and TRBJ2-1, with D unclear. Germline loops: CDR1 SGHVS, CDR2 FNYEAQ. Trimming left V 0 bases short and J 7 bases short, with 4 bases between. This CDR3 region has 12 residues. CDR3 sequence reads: CASSLARNEQFF. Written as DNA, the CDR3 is TGTGCCAGCAGCTTAGCGAGAAATGAGCAGTTCTTC.

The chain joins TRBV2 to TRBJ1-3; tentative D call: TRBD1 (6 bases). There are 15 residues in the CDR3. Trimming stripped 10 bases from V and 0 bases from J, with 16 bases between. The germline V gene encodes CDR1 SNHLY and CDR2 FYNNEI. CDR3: CATTWGGLSGNTIYF. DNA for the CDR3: TGTGCCACCACGTGGGGGGGCCTCTCTGGAAACACCATATATTTT.

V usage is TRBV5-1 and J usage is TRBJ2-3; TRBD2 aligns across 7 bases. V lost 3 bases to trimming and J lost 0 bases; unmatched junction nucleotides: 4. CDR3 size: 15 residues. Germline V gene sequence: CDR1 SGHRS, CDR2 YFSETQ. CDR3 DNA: TGCGCCAGCAGCTCCGAAGCGGGGAGCACAGATACGCAGTATTTT. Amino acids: CASSSEAGSTDTQYF.

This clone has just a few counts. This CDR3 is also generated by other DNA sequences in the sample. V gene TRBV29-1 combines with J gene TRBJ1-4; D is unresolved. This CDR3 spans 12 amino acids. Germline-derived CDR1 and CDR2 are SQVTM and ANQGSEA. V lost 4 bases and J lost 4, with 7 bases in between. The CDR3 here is CSVGGVNEKLFF. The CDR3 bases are TGCAGCGTTGGCGGGGTTAATGAAAAACTGTTTTTT.

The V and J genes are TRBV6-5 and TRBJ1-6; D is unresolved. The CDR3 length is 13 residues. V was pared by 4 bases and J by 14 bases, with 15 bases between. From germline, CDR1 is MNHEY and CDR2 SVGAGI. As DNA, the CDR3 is TGTGCCAGCAGTTCCTCCACTGGGTCGTCCCTCCACTTT. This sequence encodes CASSSSTGSSLHF.

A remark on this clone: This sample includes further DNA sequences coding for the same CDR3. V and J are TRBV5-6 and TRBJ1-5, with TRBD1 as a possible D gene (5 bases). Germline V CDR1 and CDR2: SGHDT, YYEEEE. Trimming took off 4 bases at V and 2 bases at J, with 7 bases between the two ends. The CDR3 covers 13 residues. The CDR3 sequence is CASSLTGNQPQHF. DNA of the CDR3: TGTGCCAGCAGCCTGACAGGCAATCAGCCCCAGCATTTT.

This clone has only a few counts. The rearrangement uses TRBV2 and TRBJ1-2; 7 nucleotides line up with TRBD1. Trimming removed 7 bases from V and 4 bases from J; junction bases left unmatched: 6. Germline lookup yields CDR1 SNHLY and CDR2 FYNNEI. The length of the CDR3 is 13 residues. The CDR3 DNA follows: TGTGCCAGCAACACACAGGGGAGCTATGGCTACACCTTC. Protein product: CASNTQGSYGYTF.

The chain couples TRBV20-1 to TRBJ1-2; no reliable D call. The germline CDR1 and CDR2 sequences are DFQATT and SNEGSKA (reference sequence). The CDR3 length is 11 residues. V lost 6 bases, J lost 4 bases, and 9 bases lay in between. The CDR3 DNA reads TGCAGTGCACCCCACCTCTATGGCTACACCTTC. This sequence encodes CSAPHLYGYTF.

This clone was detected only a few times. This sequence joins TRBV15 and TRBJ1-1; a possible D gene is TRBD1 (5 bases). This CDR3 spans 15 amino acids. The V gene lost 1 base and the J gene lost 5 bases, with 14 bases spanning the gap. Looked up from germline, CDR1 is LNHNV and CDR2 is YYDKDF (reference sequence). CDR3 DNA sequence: TGTGCCACCAGCAGAGGTGGAGGGACGGGGACTGAAGCTTTCTTT. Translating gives CATSRGGGTGTEAFF.

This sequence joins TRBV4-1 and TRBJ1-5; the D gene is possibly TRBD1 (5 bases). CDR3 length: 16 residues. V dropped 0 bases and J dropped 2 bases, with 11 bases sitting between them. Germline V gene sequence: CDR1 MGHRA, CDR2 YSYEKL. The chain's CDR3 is CASSQEYGTRNQPQHF. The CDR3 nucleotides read TGCGCCAGCAGCCAAGAATACGGGACCCGCAATCAGCCCCAGCATTTT.

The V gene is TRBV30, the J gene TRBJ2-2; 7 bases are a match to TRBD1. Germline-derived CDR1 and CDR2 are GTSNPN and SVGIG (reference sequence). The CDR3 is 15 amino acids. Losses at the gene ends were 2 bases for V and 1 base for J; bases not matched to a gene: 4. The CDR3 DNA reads TGTGCCTGGAGTAGGCGGACAGGGAACACCGGGGAGCTGTTTTTT. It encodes CAWSRRTGNTGELFF. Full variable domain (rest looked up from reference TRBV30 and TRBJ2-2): SQTIHQWPATLVQPVGSPLSLECTVEGTSNPNLYWYRQAAGRGLQLLFYSVGIGQISSEVPQNLSASRPQDRQFILSSKKLLLSDSGFYLCAWSRRTGNTGELFFGEGSRLTVL.